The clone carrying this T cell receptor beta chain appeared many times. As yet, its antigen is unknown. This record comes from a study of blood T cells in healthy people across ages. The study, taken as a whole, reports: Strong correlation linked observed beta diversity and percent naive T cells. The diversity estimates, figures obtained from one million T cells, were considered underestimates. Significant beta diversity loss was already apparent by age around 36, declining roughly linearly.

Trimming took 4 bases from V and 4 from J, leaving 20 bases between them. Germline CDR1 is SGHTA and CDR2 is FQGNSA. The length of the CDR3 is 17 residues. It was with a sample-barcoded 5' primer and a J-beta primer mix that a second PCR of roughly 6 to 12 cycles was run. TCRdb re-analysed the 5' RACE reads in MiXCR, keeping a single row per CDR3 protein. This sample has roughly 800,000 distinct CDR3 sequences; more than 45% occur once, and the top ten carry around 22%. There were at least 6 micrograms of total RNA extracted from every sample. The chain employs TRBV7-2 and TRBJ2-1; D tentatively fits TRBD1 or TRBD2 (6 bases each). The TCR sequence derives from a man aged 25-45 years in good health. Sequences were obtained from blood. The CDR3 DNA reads TGTGCCAGCAGCTCACAGTCCGGGGGCCCCCCTTACAATGAGCAGTTCTTC. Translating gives CASSSQSGGPPYNEQFF.